The 9 T cell receptor beta chains below come from one sample, sequenced in a study of T cell repertoires in cytomegalovirus infection. TCRdb processed the reads anew with MiXCR; each CDR3 protein has one entry. The sample lists approximately 990,000 distinct CDR3 sequences, roughly 30% seen once, with 13% in the top ten. No antigen has been assigned to these receptors. This material consisted of cultured CD8+ T cells from PBMCs, taken from culture after CMV antigen stimulation. The receptors shown here come from a human donor in good health (CMV status not recorded). Some clones in this sample may be carry-over from other donors' samples.

V usage is TRBV12-3 or TRBV12-4 and J usage is TRBJ2-3, with 13 bases matching TRBD2. V lost 5 bases to trimming and J lost 0 bases; unmatched junction nucleotides: 5. The CDR3 has 17 residues. In nucleotides, the CDR3 is TGTGCCAGCAGTGGGACTAGCGGGGCCCGTAGCACAGATACGCAGTATTTT. Translated, it gives CASSGTSGARSTDTQYF.

The rearrangement links TRBV6-2 or TRBV6-3 to TRBJ2-5, with D unresolved. CDR1 MNHEY and CDR2 SVGEGT come from the germline V gene. CDR3 size: 15 residues. Trimming removed 2 bases at V and 3 bases at J, with 13 bases between. CDR3 in DNA: TGTGCCAGCAGTTACGTGGCCCATATGAAAGAGACCCAGTACTTC. Translation gives CASSYVAHMKETQYF.

This clonotype showed up many times. The V gene is TRBV7-6, the J gene TRBJ2-2; TRBD1 aligns across 7 bases. The CDR3 consists of 16 residues. Trimming took 5 bases from V and 0 from J; bases not matched to a gene: 6. Germline CDR1 is SGHVS and CDR2 is FNYEAQ. The CDR3 is CASSPPTGSNTGELFF. The CDR3 DNA sequence: TGTGCCAGCAGCCCCCCGACAGGGTCGAACACCGGGGAGCTGTTTTTT.

This clonotype was counted ten times or more. The chain has TRBV6-1 and TRBJ2-7; possibly TRBD1 for D (5 bases). CDR1 and CDR2 from the germline V gene are MNHNS and SASEGT. This CDR3 region has 15 residues. V dropped 4 bases and J dropped 1 base, with 14 bases sitting between them. The CDR3 DNA reads as TGTGCCAGCAGTGGTGAGTGGCAGGGATCCTACGAGCAGTACTTC. Its translation is CASSGEWQGSYEQYF.

This clonotype was seen many times. This chain uses TRBV12-3 or TRBV12-4 with TRBJ2-7; D is unclear. The V and J ends lost 5 bases and 6 bases respectively, with 14 bases between them. The CDR3 consists of 13 residues. The CDR3 reads CASSPSGVLEQYV. CDR3 sequence (DNA): TGTGCCAGCAGTCCATCTGGGGTTCTCGAGCAGTACGTC.

This clonotype has more than one count but fewer than ten. J is TRBJ1-5 and V is TRBV13; a possible D gene is TRBD1 (6 bases). The V and J ends lost 2 bases and 3 bases respectively, with 11 bases between them. The CDR3 extends over 15 amino acids. Looked up from germline, CDR1 is PRHDT and CDR2 is FYEKMQ (reference sequence). The CDR3 spells CASSLSTGVNQPQHF. DNA of the CDR3: TGTGCCAGCAGCTTATCGACAGGAGTCAATCAGCCCCAGCATTTT.

The chain links TRBV20-1 to TRBJ2-2; 8 bases line up with TRBD1. This CDR3 comprises 15 residues. V trimming: 3 bases; J trimming: 6 bases; junction bases outside the gene matches: 9. Germline CDR1 and CDR2: DFQATT and SNEGSKA (reference sequence). The CDR3 spells CSASTDREGPGELFF. CDR3 nucleotide sequence: TGCAGTGCTAGCACGGACAGGGAAGGGCCCGGGGAGCTGTTTTTT.

For this clonotype: One junction end does not reproduce the germline sequence, and a read error may be involved. This sequence joins TRBV12-3 or TRBV12-4 and TRBJ2-1; D gene uncertain. The length of the CDR3 is 11 residues. The CDR3 sequence: CASSSIYEQFF. CDR3 DNA: TGTGCCAGCAGTTCTATCTATGAACAGTTCTTC.

The J gene is TRBJ2-1, the V gene TRBV19; 8 bases agree with TRBD2. The junction had 5 bases not matched to a gene; V was cut back by 3 bases and J by 4 bases. In germline, CDR1 is LNHDA, CDR2 SQIVND (reference sequence). The CDR3 spans 15 residues. CDR3 DNA sequence: TGTGCCAGTAGTATGTGGCGGGGGGATTACAATGAGCAGTTCTTC. Protein: CASSMWRGDYNEQFF.